These 3 T cell receptor beta chains came from one sample sequenced in a study of blood T cells in healthy people across ages (dated by TCRdb to about 2015). To prepare the library, 5' RACE was applied. Instrument on record: Illumina HiSeq 2500. The second PCR ran for roughly 7 to 12 cycles and used a J-beta primer mix along with a sample-barcoded 5' primer. TCRdb trimmed the raw reads at Q25, called clones with MiXCR and kept productive beta chains. Here each entry gathers all rows of one CDR3 protein and keeps the most common genes and DNA. This sample has about 1.1 million distinct CDR3 sequences in its table, and 35% to 45% of those were observed once. The ten largest clones take up about an eighth of the sample. Sample: blood. All receptors come from a man aged 18 to 35 in good health.

This chain joins TRBV21-1 and TRBJ2-6; the table's TRBD1 call for D was not verified on the DNA. TRBV21-1 is reported as a pseudogene. The CDR3 length is 18 residues. The CDR3 coding sequence is TGTGCCAGCCCTACCGGACAGGAGGTCGAAGGTGGGGCCAACGTCCTGACTTTC. Amino acid sequence: CASPTGQEVEGGANVLTF.

This clonotype was observed a few times. The J gene is TRBJ2-7, the V gene TRBV5-5; no clear D. Trimming took 6 bases from V and 2 from J, leaving 12 bases between them. Germline assignment: CDR1 SGHKS and CDR2 YYEKEE (reference sequence). There are 13 residues in the CDR3. In DNA form, the CDR3 reads TGTGCCAGCAAACCGGACGGTACCTACGAGCAGTACTTC. This codes for CASKPDGTYEQYF.

In its sample, this clonotype was seen once. J is TRBJ2-1 and V is TRBV7-2, with a tentative D call TRBD2 (5 bases). The J call is in doubt because the DNA end fits TRBJ2-7 better. CDR3 length: 18 amino acids. Germline CDR1 reads SGHTA; CDR2 reads FQGNSA. DNA for the CDR3: TGTGCCAGCAGCTTAGTATCTGGAGCGGCTAGCTCCTACAATGAGCAGTACTTC. It codes for CASSLVSGAASSYNEQYF.